These 3 T cell receptor beta chains originate from one sample sequenced in a study of blood T cell repertoires in COVID-19. The data were produced by immunoSEQ multiplex PCR, yet TCRdb's version contains in-frame clones alone and is incomplete. The sample contains some 410,000 clones, 70% to 90% of which appear only once. The specimen sequenced was PBMCs or T cells enriched from blood (not recorded which). The receptors shown here come from a woman younger than 45 with acute COVID-19.

This rearrangement joins TRBV13 to TRBJ2-3, with D possibly TRBD2 on 6 matching bases. With 4 bases removed from V and 4 bases from J, the gap between germline ends came to 30 bases. CDR3 size: 20 residues. CDR1 PRHDT and CDR2 FYEKMQ come from the germline V gene (reference sequence). CDR3 amino acids: CASSSMGQGLPNYRPDTQYF. DNA for the CDR3: TGTGCCAGCAGCTCAATGGGTCAGGGACTTCCCAACTACCGTCCAGATACGCAGTATTTT.

The CDR3 region is CASGTGQTLNTEAFF. The CDR3 region has the DNA TGTGCCAGCGGAACAGGACAGACTTTGAACACTGAAGCTTTCTTT. This chain joins TRBV6-5 and TRBJ1-1; D perhaps matches TRBD1 (6 bases). Germline assignment: CDR1 MNHEY and CDR2 SVGAGI. V lost 8 bases, J lost 0 bases, and 16 bases lay in between. This CDR3 comprises 15 residues.

This clone turned up a few times. The rearrangement links TRBV12-3 or TRBV12-4 to TRBJ1-1, with D hard to call. This CDR3 region has 12 residues. Trimming pared 6 bases from V and 4 bases from J, leaving 9 bases between. The CDR3 sequence is CASRRPSTEAFF. CDR3 nucleotide sequence: TGTGCCAGCAGACGCCCCAGCACTGAAGCTTTCTTT.